The rows below give T cell receptor beta chains drawn from one sample of a study of T cell responses to AZD1222 COVID-19 vaccine. Using immunoSEQ multiplex PCR, the repertoire was profiled, and TCRdb retains in-frame clones only, with some absent. The sample carries some 130,000 clones, over 75% recorded once. This specimen was peripheral blood, taken on day 0 of MenACWY control vaccination. The receptor source for this set is an adult in good health. CDR3s include the opening cysteine and the closing phenylalanine or tryptophan. The D gene is left open where the match is weak. Clone size, where shown, is once, few, many, or a class for clones that have expanded.

V gene	CDR3 length	clone size	D gene	J gene	CDR3 protein	CDR3 DNA
TRBV28	13	-	-	TRBJ1-2	CASSLGRNYGYTF	TGTGCCAGCAGTTTGGGCAGAAACTATGGCTACACCTTC
TRBV3-1/TRBV3-2	17	-	TRBD2	TRBJ2-3	CASSHDRLAVSTDTQYF	TGTGCCAGCAGCCATGATAGACTAGCGGTGAGCACAGATACGCAGTATTTT
TRBV5-4	13	-	-	TRBJ1-2	CASSFSREAGYTF	TGTGCCAGCAGCTTCTCCAGGGAAGCGGGCTACACCTTC
TRBV27	14	once	TRBD1	TRBJ1-1	CASSNTGVATEAFF	TGTGCCAGTTCCAACACAGGGGTTGCGACTGAAGCTTTCTTT
TRBV5-5	16	-	TRBD2	TRBJ2-7	CASSRKAGGDPYEQYF	TGTGCCAGCAGTCGGAAAGCGGGAGGGGACCCTTACGAGCAGTACTTC
TRBV29-1	14	-	TRBD2	TRBJ2-1	CSAGYSGGPVEQFF	TGCAGCGCTGGATACTCGGGAGGGCCTGTTGAGCAGTTCTTC
TRBV6-5	13	-	-	TRBJ2-5	CASTDIAPGTQYF	TGTGCCAGCACCGACATCGCCCCCGGGACCCAGTACTTC
TRBV11-2	15	-	-	TRBJ2-2	CASSPSMAGAGELFF	TGTGCCAGCAGCCCGTCGATGGCAGGGGCCGGGGAGCTGTTTTTT
TRBV18	15	-	TRBD1	TRBJ1-1	CASSPLLDRATEAFF	TGTGCCAGCTCACCATTGCTGGACAGGGCCACTGAAGCTTTCTTT
TRBV7-9	13	-	-	TRBJ1-2	CASSLGVRYGYTF	TGTGCCAGCAGCTTAGGGGTTCGCTATGGCTACACCTTC
TRBV19	15	-	TRBD2	TRBJ2-3	CASIPRGGAPDTQYF	TGTGCCAGTATCCCTCGGGGAGGGGCCCCAGATACGCAGTATTTT
TRBV28	14	-	TRBD1	TRBJ1-2	CASSWGQGNYGYTF	TGTGCCAGCAGTTGGGGACAGGGGAACTATGGCTACACCTTC
TRBV20-1	13	few	-	TRBJ2-7	CSASNLAATEQYF	TGCAGTGCTAGTAATCTAGCTGCTACCGAGCAGTACTTC
TRBV2	16	-	-	TRBJ1-5	CASSEAARALNQPQHF	TGTGCCAGCAGTGAAGCGGCCAGGGCCCTCAATCAGCCCCAGCATTTT
TRBV5-4	16	-	-	TRBJ2-3	CASSLDAGPFVDTQYF	TGTGCCAGCAGCTTGGACGCGGGACCCTTCGTAGATACGCAGTATTTT
TRBV7-9	15	-	-	TRBJ1-3	CASSIGTGNGNTIYF	TGTGCCAGCAGCATAGGCACAGGGAACGGAAACACCATATATTTT
TRBV6-5	15	few	TRBD1	TRBJ2-1	CASSQDRGAYNEQFF	TGTGCCAGCAGTCAGGACAGGGGCGCCTACAATGAGCAGTTCTTC